Given below is one TCR beta chain in context. Its antigen is not identified. The sample comes from a study of T cell repertoires in cytomegalovirus infection. Study-level background: Through public TCR beta signatures, both CMV infection and matching HLA type were indicated.

Deletions cut 0 bases from V and 2 bases from J, with 7 bases between. The CDR3 runs to 14 residues. Per germline, CDR1 MNHEY and CDR2 SVGEGT. TCRdb ran MiXCR on the reads and lists one entry per CDR3 protein. The sample gives about 740,000 distinct CDR3 sequences, around 32% of which show up once; 15% to 20% is in the top ten. V gene TRBV6-2 or TRBV6-3 combines with J gene TRBJ2-5; D not certain. The clonotype comes from a human donor in good health (CMV status not recorded). Some clones in this sample may be carry-over from other donors' samples. The sample in question was cultured PBMCs, obtained from culture after CMV antigen stimulation. The CDR3 protein is CASSYSRNQETQYF. The CDR3 region has the DNA TGTGCCAGCAGTTACTCCAGGAATCAAGAGACCCAGTACTTC.